This is a list of T cell receptor beta chains from one sample in a study of T-cell memory formation after mild COVID-19. TCRdb fed the 5' RACE reads into MiXCR, producing one record per CDR3 protein. The table includes 150,000 to 200,000 distinct CDR3 sequences, around 15% detected once. Input material: PBMCs or a T cell subset sorted from them (not recorded which). Receptor source: an adult woman who had mild COVID-19 (a few samples of this study predate the infection). Cell type and time point are not known. CDR3s leave out the opening cysteine and the closing phenylalanine or tryptophan. Each record gives: clone size, V gene, CDR3 length, CDR3 protein. The size of a clone is reported for some rows only, either as once, few or many, or as a class for expanded clones.

many TRBV5-5 11 ASSQPPKETQY
few TRBV13 12 ASSLGGWSAEAF
. TRBV9 19 ASSVPSGSQTGPNERAIQF
. TRBV11-2 12 ASSFTSGSWELF
few TRBV7-9 12 ASSLVADQETQY
. TRBV5-5 18 ASSLDPATSSSEANYGYT
few TRBV9 14 ASSGQPGQGEDTQY
. TRBV5-1 13 ASRPGTGGPDTQY
few TRBV20-1 14 SAIDSSAKDRNTQY
. TRBV12-3/TRBV12-4 13 ASSLGRGSNQPQH
. TRBV12-3/TRBV12-4 11 ASSFESNTEAF
. TRBV18 13 ASSSGRGLDSPLH
. TRBV7-3 16 ASSLTSGGGGSSDTQY
. TRBV5-5 13 ASRPGLAGVYEQY
few TRBV7-9 14 ASSSARSASTGELF
. TRBV20-1 14 RGGQGLGRVNTEAF
. TRBV19 10 ASLGGNTEAF
. TRBV29-1 12 SVSGWGTNEKLF
few TRBV14 12 ASSQDIPGYGYT
few TRBV5-1 12 ASQNTGGSYEQY
few TRBV12-3/TRBV12-4 12 ASSPARGLYDYT
few TRBV4-2 13 ASSQEWAPNEKLF
few TRBV11-1 15 ASSLYGGGQTHNEQF
. TRBV3-1 11 ASSLGTSDEQY
. TRBV7-3 12 ASSPGPPRAEAF
. TRBV30 12 AWSWGQPLGEQY
. TRBV24-1 13 ATSDPGQSLDTQY
. TRBV11-3 13 ASSGRGSQDHEQF
few TRBV3-1 13 ASSRTGLVSNEQF
. TRBV10-3 15 AISDPGLATTNEKLF
few TRBV6-6 14 ASSSPNKGSGNTIY
. TRBV19 14 ASSISVSGNTGELF
. TRBV5-1 13 ASSLVLDQNTEAF
. TRBV6-5 11 ASSYPGRSEAF
few TRBV9 12 ASSVVSGSNEQF
. TRBV6-5 14 ASSSPGGLRTDTQY
many TRBV5-6 12 ASSLGTGTYEQY
few TRBV12-3/TRBV12-4 9 ASGPGQPQH
. TRBV12-3/TRBV12-4 14 ASSLSRGMGVRVAF
. TRBV5-1 13 ASSLAPSGAETQY